These 6 T cell receptor beta chains share one sample of origin, sequenced in a study of Ad26.COV2.S vaccination and SARS-CoV-2 variants. Assay used: immunoSEQ multiplex PCR; TCRdb lists only in-frame clones, some missing. This repertoire shows hundreds of thousands of clones, approximately 90% found once; its top ten account for under 6%. Treatment defined: some 20 received Ad26.COV2.S at low or high dose, single or two shots; 5 received placebo; per-sample allocation not given. After the first vaccine or placebo injection, samples were drawn on day 63. Sequencing used peripheral blood, obtained in a trial of Ad26.COV2.S vaccine versus placebo. All receptors derive from a person aged 18-60 years who received the Ad26.COV2.S COVID-19 vaccine or a placebo.

This clone appeared a few times. The chain links TRBV5-5 to TRBJ2-5; 13 nucleotides line up with TRBD2. CDR3 length equals 16 residues. Germline V gives CDR1 SGHKS, CDR2 YYEKEE (reference sequence). Unmatched junction bases numbered 4, after V lost 4 bases and J lost 1 base. The CDR3 coding sequence is TGTGCCAGCAGCCCTGGACTAGCGGGGGCCCAAGAGACCCAGTACTTC. This translates into CASSPGLAGAQETQYF.

In this sample, this clone turned up a few times. This rearrangement joins TRBV4-3 to TRBJ1-5; D is perhaps TRBD1 (6 bases). V gave up 0 bases and J gave up 9 bases, with 15 bases separating them. Germline V gives CDR1 LGHNA, CDR2 YSLEER. The CDR3 contains 15 residues. CDR3 bases: TGCGCCAGCAGCCAAGATCTTTGGGGGGCGAGGCCCCAGCATTTT. Translating gives CASSQDLWGARPQHF.

The CDR3 DNA is TGTGCCACCAGCAGGGGTGACGCGGGGCTCGAGACCCAGTACTTC. Its translation is CATSRGDAGLETQYF. The gene calls are TRBV15 and TRBJ2-5; TRBD2 might be the D (6 bases). Trimming left V 3 bases short and J 5 bases short, with 16 bases between. Per germline, CDR1 LNHNV and CDR2 YYDKDF (reference sequence). The CDR3 spans 15 residues.

The chain links TRBV27 to TRBJ2-3; unclear D gene. Germline values: CDR1 MNHEY, CDR2 SMNVEV (reference sequence). V was shortened by 6 bases and J by 0 bases, with 7 bases between the two germline ends. The CDR3 length is 13 residues. CDR3 sequence: CASSTASTDTQYF. The CDR3 nucleotides read TGTGCCAGCAGCACGGCTAGCACAGATACGCAGTATTTT.

The chain is built from TRBV4-2 and TRBJ2-7, with 9 bases that match TRBD1. The germline gives CDR1 LGHNA, CDR2 YNFKEQ. After removal of 4 bases from V and 0 bases from J, the junction contained 4 bases not matched to a gene. CDR3 length: 15 amino acids. The CDR3 DNA sequence: TGTGCCAGCAGCCCCGACAGGGGGAGCTCCTACGAGCAGTACTTC. It specifies CASSPDRGSSYEQYF.

V is TRBV28 and J is TRBJ2-5; D may match TRBD1 or TRBD2 (5 bases each). The germline V and J ends were trimmed by 7 bases and 8 bases, with 23 bases remaining between them. The CDR3 loop spans 15 amino acids. Germline CDR1 MDHEN, CDR2 SYDVKM. In DNA, the CDR3 is TGTGCCAGCACCTCAATCCGGGACGGGGCCAATACCCAGTACTTC. Protein product: CASTSIRDGANTQYF.